These 18 T cell receptor beta chains share one sample of origin, sequenced in a study of shared clonotypes between healthy human individuals. Libraries were prepared by immunoSEQ multiplex PCR; TCRdb keeps only in-frame clonotypes and omits some of them. The sample includes fewer than 700,000 clones, around 78% seen only once; the top ten take about 12%. The sample was PBMCs. These receptors all come from a woman in her thirties or forties in good health. Some clones in this sample may be carry-over from other donors' samples.

Of note for this clone: This specimen includes other DNA sequences encoding the same CDR3. V usage is TRBV5-4 and J usage is TRBJ2-6; D not resolved. The V and J ends lost 0 bases and 2 bases respectively, with 6 bases between them. CDR3 length: 15 residues. The germline V gene encodes CDR1 SGHNT and CDR2 YYREEE (reference sequence). This CDR3 is CASSLAGPGANVLTF. CDR3 sequence (DNA): TGTGCCAGCAGCTTGGCCGGCCCTGGGGCCAACGTCCTGACTTTC. Full variable domain (missing parts from reference TRBV5-4 and TRBJ2-6): ETGVTQSPTHLIKTRGQQVTLRCSSQSGHNTVSWYQQALGQGPQFIFQYYREEENGRGNFPPRFSGLQFPNYSSELNVNALELDDSALYLCASSLAGPGANVLTFGAGSRLTVL.

The chain has TRBV30 and TRBJ2-1, with D unresolved. The CDR3 sequence is 14 residues long. Germline-derived CDR1 and CDR2 are GTSNPN and SVGIG (reference sequence). V lost 0 bases and J 6 bases, leaving 12 bases between the germline ends. CDR3 DNA sequence: TGTGCCTGGAGTGTAAGTGTGGCATCCAATGAGCAGTTCTTC. Protein: CAWSVSVASNEQFF.

On this clone: The same CDR3 is also encoded by other DNA sequences in this sample. The CDR3 nucleotides are TGTGCCAGCAGTTACCAGGGGCCCTACGAGCAGTACTTC. It translates to CASSYQGPYEQYF. The rearrangement links TRBV6-6 to TRBJ2-7; possible D gene TRBD1, 6 bases. Germline V gene sequence: CDR1 MNHNY, CDR2 SVGAGI (reference sequence). The V and J ends lost 2 bases and 2 bases respectively, with 7 bases between them. The CDR3 is 13 residues long.

This chain uses TRBV15 with TRBJ1-5, with 9 bases matching TRBD1. CDR3 length equals 16 residues. Germline V gene sequence: CDR1 LNHNV, CDR2 YYDKDF (reference sequence). V was clipped by 1 base and J by 3 bases; unmatched bases: 4. This CDR3 reads CATSRGGQGLNQPQHF. The CDR3 DNA follows: TGTGCCACCAGCAGAGGGGGACAGGGCCTCAATCAGCCCCAGCATTTT.

The chain is built from TRBV7-9 and TRBJ1-2, with D possibly being TRBD1 (6 bases). The V end was cut by 5 bases, the J end by 1 base, with 11 bases between. The CDR3 sequence is 14 residues long. CDR1 SEHNR and CDR2 FQNEAQ come from the germline V gene (reference sequence). In nucleotides, the CDR3 is TGTGCCAGCAGCCCCTGGACAGTTAACTATGGCTACACCTTC. It translates to CASSPWTVNYGYTF.

The chain combines TRBV4-1 with TRBJ2-2; D could derive from TRBD1 or TRBD2 (6 bases each). Germline CDR1 is MGHRA and CDR2 is YSYEKL. The CDR3 is 17 residues long. Between the trimmed V and J ends, which lost 0 bases and 6 bases, there was a span of 17 bases. CDR3 amino acids: CASSQEPWGARSGELFF. DNA for the CDR3: TGCGCCAGCAGCCAAGAGCCGTGGGGGGCGCGGTCCGGGGAGCTGTTTTTT.

This clone turned up a few times. The V gene is TRBV5-1, the J gene TRBJ2-2; the D gene is possibly TRBD1 (5 bases). The CDR3 consists of 15 residues. Germline values: CDR1 SGHRS, CDR2 YFSETQ. V lost 7 bases and J 1 base, leaving 14 bases between the germline ends. The chain's CDR3 is CASELMGQNTGELFF. CDR3 nucleotide sequence: TGCGCCAGCGAGCTGATGGGGCAGAACACCGGGGAGCTGTTTTTT.

The J gene is TRBJ2-1, the V gene TRBV7-2; 9 bases are shared with TRBD2. Germline CDR1 and CDR2: SGHTA and FQGNSA. V trimming: 5 bases; J trimming: 7 bases; junction bases outside the gene matches: 9. The CDR3 spans 15 residues. The CDR3 is CASSPVVTSGNEQFF. In DNA, the CDR3 is TGTGCCAGCAGCCCGGTTGTGACTAGCGGAAATGAGCAGTTCTTC.

The chain employs TRBV30 and TRBJ2-5; 8 nucleotides agree with TRBD2. J was trimmed by 5 bases and V by 4 bases; bases with no gene match: 0. Germline assignment: CDR1 GTSNPN and CDR2 SVGIG (reference sequence). This CDR3 has 11 amino acids. The CDR3, as DNA: TGTGCCTGGACTAGCGGGGAGACCCAGTACTTC. Protein sequence: CAWTSGETQYF.

This clone was seen only a few times. This chain links TRBV29-1 with TRBJ2-5, with 8 bases fitting TRBD1. In germline, CDR1 is SQVTM, CDR2 ANQGSEA. The trim removed 6 bases at V and 2 bases at J, leaving 5 bases unmatched. The CDR3 runs 13 residues. CDR3 DNA: TGCAGCGTCGGGACAGGCCTACAAGAGACCCAGTACTTC. Its translation: CSVGTGLQETQYF.

The CDR3 coding sequence is TGCGCCAGCAGCTTGGTAGGGGTCCCCTCCGGAGAGACCCAGTACTTC. Translation: CASSLVGVPSGETQYF. This chain uses TRBV5-1 with TRBJ2-5, with a weak D call TRBD1 (5 bases). The V end lost 0 bases, the J end lost 4 bases, and 16 bases lay between the germline ends. From germline, CDR1 is SGHRS and CDR2 YFSETQ. This CDR3 contains 16 residues.

The genes are TRBV29-1 and TRBJ2-1, with 8 bases fitting TRBD1. This CDR3 is 13 amino acids long. Trimming cost V 5 bases and J 9 bases; bases outside gene matches: 9. Germline CDR1 and CDR2: SQVTM and ANQGSEA. CDR3 sequence: CSVTGTGEGEQFF. CDR3 nucleotide sequence: TGCAGCGTTACCGGGACAGGAGAAGGTGAGCAGTTCTTC.

The CDR3 spells CASRPDSYNEQFF. In DNA form, the CDR3 reads TGTGCCAGCAGGCCCGATTCGTACAATGAGCAGTTCTTC. The V gene is TRBV2, the J gene TRBJ2-1, with D uncertain. Germline CDR1 reads SNHLY; CDR2 reads FYNNEI. Trimming shortened V by 6 bases and J by 4 bases, and 10 bases separated the two germline ends. The CDR3 is 13 amino acids.

This clone was seen only a few times. The chain uses TRBV28 and TRBJ2-7; no clear D. CDR1 MDHEN and CDR2 SYDVKM come from the germline V gene. V was shortened by 4 bases and J by 5 bases, with 15 bases between the two germline ends. The CDR3 spans 14 residues. The CDR3 sequence is CASSSHANRNEQYF. The CDR3 DNA is TGTGCCAGCAGTTCCCATGCGAACCGGAACGAGCAGTACTTC.

The CDR3 coding sequence is TGTGCCAGTAGTATGCAGACGAACACTGAAGCTTTCTTT. This gives the protein CASSMQTNTEAFF. The chain employs TRBV19 and TRBJ1-1; no firm D call. CDR3 length: 13 residues. Germline CDR1 LNHDA, CDR2 SQIVND (reference sequence). Trimming took off 3 bases at V and 1 base at J, with 6 bases between the two ends.

V usage is TRBV2 and J usage is TRBJ2-2, with 7 bases that match TRBD2. CDR1 is SNHLY, CDR2 FYNNEI, per germline. This CDR3 has 14 residues. Losses at the gene ends were 6 bases for V and 3 bases for J; bases not matched to a gene: 4. In DNA form, the CDR3 reads TGTGCCAGCAGGCGGGAGCCCTACACCGGGGAGCTGTTTTTT. It translates to CASRREPYTGELFF. The complete variable domain, with remaining parts taken from reference TRBV2 and TRBJ2-2, reads EPEVTQTPSHQVTQMGQEVILRCVPISNHLYFYWYRQILGQKVEFLVSFYNNEISEKSEIFDDQFSVERPDGSNFTLKIRSTKLEDSAMYFCASRREPYTGELFFGEGSRLTVL.

The V gene is TRBV5-1, the J gene TRBJ2-5, with 7 positions matching TRBD2. The CDR3 consists of 15 residues. Germline assignment: CDR1 SGHRS and CDR2 YFSETQ. Losses at the gene ends were 0 bases for V and 3 bases for J; bases not matched to a gene: 5. DNA of the CDR3: TGCGCCAGCAGCTTGGCGAGCGGGGACGAAGAGACCCAGTACTTC. This gives the protein CASSLASGDEETQYF.

On this clone itself: A read error is possible here, since a much larger clone lies one base away. The conserved final phenylalanine or tryptophan is absent from the CDR3, which likely points to a read error. The chain combines TRBV11-2 with TRBJ1-1; D unclear. Germline CDR1 and CDR2: SGHAT and FQNNGV. V was trimmed by 2 bases and J by 1 base, leaving 8 bases between them. This CDR3 is built from 14 residues. The CDR3 bases are TGTGCCAGCAGCTTACAGCCGCAGAACACTGAAGCTTTCCTT. This translates into CASSLQPQNTEAFL.